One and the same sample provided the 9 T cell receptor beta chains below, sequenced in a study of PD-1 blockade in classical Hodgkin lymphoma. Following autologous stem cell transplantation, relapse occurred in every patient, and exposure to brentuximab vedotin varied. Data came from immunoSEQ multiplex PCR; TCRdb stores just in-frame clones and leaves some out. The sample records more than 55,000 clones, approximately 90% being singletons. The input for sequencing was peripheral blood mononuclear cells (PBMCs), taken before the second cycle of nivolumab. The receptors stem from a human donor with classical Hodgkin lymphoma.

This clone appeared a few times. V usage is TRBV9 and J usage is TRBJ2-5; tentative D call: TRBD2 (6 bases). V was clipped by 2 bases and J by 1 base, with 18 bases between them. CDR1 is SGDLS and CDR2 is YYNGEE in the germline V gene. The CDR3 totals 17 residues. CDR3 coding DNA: TGTGCCAGCAGCGTCAACGAGGGAGGAGGATCCCAAGAGACCCAGTACTTC. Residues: CASSVNEGGGSQETQYF.

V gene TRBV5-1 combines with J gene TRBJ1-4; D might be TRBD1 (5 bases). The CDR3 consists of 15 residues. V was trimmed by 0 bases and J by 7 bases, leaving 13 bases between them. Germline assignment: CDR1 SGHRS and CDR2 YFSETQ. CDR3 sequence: CASSLEGQRGEKLFF. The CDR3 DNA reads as TGCGCCAGCAGCTTGGAAGGCCAGAGGGGTGAAAAACTGTTTTTT.

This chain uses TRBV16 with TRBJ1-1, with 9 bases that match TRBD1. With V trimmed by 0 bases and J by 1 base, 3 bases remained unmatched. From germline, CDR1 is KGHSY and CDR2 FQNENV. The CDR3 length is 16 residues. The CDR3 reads CASSQSTGGRNTEAFF. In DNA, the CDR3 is TGTGCCAGCAGCCAATCAACAGGGGGCCGGAACACTGAAGCTTTCTTT.

Here the CDR3 reads CASSLPGTVDYFTF. CDR3 DNA: TGTGCCAGCTCACTCCCTGGGACAGTGGACTACTTCACCTTC. The gene calls are TRBV18 and TRBJ1-2, with 7 bases identical to TRBD1. V was pared by 4 bases and J by 13 bases, with 15 bases of the junction left unmatched. This CDR3 is built from 14 residues. Per the germline V gene, CDR1 is KGHSH and CDR2 is LQKENI. The whole variable domain, remainder taken from reference TRBV18 and TRBJ1-2, is NAGVMQNPRHLVRRRGQEARLRCSPMKGHSHVYWYRQLPEEGLKFMVYLQKENIIDESGMPKERFSAEFPKEGPSILRIQQVVRGDSAAYFCASSLPGTVDYFTFGSGTRLTVV.

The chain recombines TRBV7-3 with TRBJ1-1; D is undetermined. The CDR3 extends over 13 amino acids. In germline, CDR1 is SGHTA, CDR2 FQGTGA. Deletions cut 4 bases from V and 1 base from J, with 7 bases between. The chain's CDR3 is CASSSQQNTEAFF. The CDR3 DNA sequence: TGTGCCAGCAGCTCTCAACAGAACACTGAAGCTTTCTTT.

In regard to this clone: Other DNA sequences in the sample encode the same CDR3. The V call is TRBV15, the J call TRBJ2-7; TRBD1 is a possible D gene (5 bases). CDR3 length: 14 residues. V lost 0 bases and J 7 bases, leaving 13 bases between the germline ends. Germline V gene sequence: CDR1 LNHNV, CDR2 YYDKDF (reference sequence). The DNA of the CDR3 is TGTGCCACCAGCAGAGAACAGGCTGCCTTTGAGCAGTACTTC. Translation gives CATSREQAAFEQYF.

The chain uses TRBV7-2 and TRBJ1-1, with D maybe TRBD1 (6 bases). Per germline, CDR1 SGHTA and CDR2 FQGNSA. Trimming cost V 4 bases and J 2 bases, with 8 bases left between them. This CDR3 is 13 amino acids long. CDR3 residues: CASSSQGNTEAFF. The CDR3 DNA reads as TGTGCCAGCAGCTCACAGGGTAACACTGAAGCTTTCTTT.

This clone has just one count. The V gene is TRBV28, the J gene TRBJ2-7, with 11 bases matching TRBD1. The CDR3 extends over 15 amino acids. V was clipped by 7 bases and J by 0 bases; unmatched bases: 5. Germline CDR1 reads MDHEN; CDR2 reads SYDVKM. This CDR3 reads CASNPGQGDSYEQYF. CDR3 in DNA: TGTGCCAGCAACCCGGGACAGGGGGACTCCTACGAGCAGTACTTC.

The CDR3 reads CASSLISTGLTGELFF. CDR3 sequence (DNA): TGCGCCAGCAGCTTGATCAGTACAGGACTCACCGGGGAGCTGTTTTTT. The chain combines TRBV5-1 with TRBJ2-2, with D perhaps given as TRBD1 or TRBD2 (5 bases each). Trimming cost V 1 base and J 4 bases, with 14 bases left between them. The length of the CDR3 is 16 residues. Germline CDR1 reads SGHRS; CDR2 reads YFSETQ.